A selection of T cell receptor beta chains follows, all from one sample in a study of identical twins. TCRdb processed the 5' RACE reads anew with MiXCR; each CDR3 protein has one entry. The profile shows 510,000 or so distinct CDR3 sequences, about 15% of them singletons. This same sample was also taken into another study, of yellow fever vaccine responses in identical twins.

The sample taken for sequencing was CD4+ T cells sorted from blood. The receptor source for this set is a woman aged 18-30 years in good health. Both conserved end residues are part of each CDR3. The D gene is left open where the match is weak. Clone size is given for some rows only: seen once, a few or many times, or a class if the clone is expanded.

D gene: NA
J gene: TRBJ2-1
clone size: many
V gene: TRBV12-3/TRBV12-4
CDR3 protein: CASTLNSYNEQFF
CDR3 DNA: TGTGCCAGCACCCTGAACTCCTACAATGAGCAGTTCTTC

D gene: TRBD2
J gene: TRBJ2-1
clone size: NA
V gene: TRBV28
CDR3 protein: CASRGGTSGSYEQFF
CDR3 DNA: TGTGCCAGCAGAGGGGGGACTAGCGGGAGCTATGAGCAGTTCTTC

D gene: NA
J gene: TRBJ2-3
clone size: NA
V gene: TRBV5-6
CDR3 protein: CASSLVSVRTDTQYF
CDR3 DNA: TGTGCCAGCAGCTTGGTTTCGGTGCGGACAGATACGCAGTATTTT

D gene: TRBD1
J gene: TRBJ1-2
clone size: NA
V gene: TRBV12-3/TRBV12-4
CDR3 protein: CASSLLQGADYGYTF
CDR3 DNA: TGTGCCAGCAGTCTCTTACAGGGGGCGGACTATGGCTACACCTTC

D gene: TRBD2
J gene: TRBJ2-1
clone size: few
V gene: TRBV7-2
CDR3 protein: CASSLIQREGVEQFF
CDR3 DNA: TGTGCCAGCAGCTTAATCCAGCGGGAGGGCGTTGAGCAGTTCTTC

D gene: TRBD2
J gene: TRBJ2-1
clone size: many
V gene: TRBV25-1
CDR3 protein: CASSPSGRAYNEQFF
CDR3 DNA: TGTGCCAGCAGTCCTAGCGGGAGGGCCTACAATGAGCAGTTCTTC

D gene: TRBD2
J gene: TRBJ2-2
clone size: NA
V gene: TRBV3-1
CDR3 protein: CTISPRTSGESTNTGELFF
CDR3 DNA: TGTACCATCAGTCCAAGGACTAGCGGGGAGTCTACGAACACCGGGGAGCTGTTTTTT

D gene: NA
J gene: TRBJ1-5
clone size: NA
V gene: TRBV12-3/TRBV12-4
CDR3 protein: CAGKEPQHF
CDR3 DNA: TGTGCCGGCAAGGAGCCCCAGCATTTT

D gene: TRBD1
J gene: TRBJ1-4
clone size: NA
V gene: TRBV11-2
CDR3 protein: CASSSTWGTGEKLFF
CDR3 DNA: TGTGCCAGCAGCTCAACGTGGGGGACAGGGGAAAAACTGTTTTTT

D gene: NA
J gene: TRBJ2-7
clone size: few
V gene: TRBV29-1
CDR3 protein: CSVVGDRPTGSSYEQYF
CDR3 DNA: TGCAGCGTTGTAGGGGATCGACCGACCGGCTCCTCCTACGAGCAGTACTTC

D gene: NA
J gene: TRBJ2-5
clone size: few
V gene: TRBV29-1
CDR3 protein: CSVRRGKDETQYF
CDR3 DNA: TGCAGCGTTAGAAGGGGAAAGGATGAGACCCAGTACTTC

D gene: NA
J gene: TRBJ1-6
clone size: NA
V gene: TRBV11-1
CDR3 protein: CASSLSSRRARTDSPLHF
CDR3 DNA: TGTGCCAGCAGCCTATCCTCAAGGCGGGCCCGGACGGATTCACCCCTCCACTTT

D gene: NA
J gene: TRBJ1-1
clone size: NA
V gene: TRBV7-2
CDR3 protein: CASSFRWELNTEAFF
CDR3 DNA: TGTGCCAGCAGCTTCCGGTGGGAACTGAACACTGAAGCTTTCTTT

D gene: NA
J gene: TRBJ2-1
clone size: NA
V gene: TRBV29-1
CDR3 protein: CSAAGYYNEQFF
CDR3 DNA: TGCAGCGCCGCGGGTTACTACAATGAGCAGTTCTTC

D gene: NA
J gene: TRBJ1-2
clone size: NA
V gene: TRBV24-1
CDR3 protein: CATSGRDGYGYTF
CDR3 DNA: TGTGCCACCAGTGGAAGGGACGGCTATGGCTACACCTTC

D gene: TRBD2
J gene: TRBJ2-3
clone size: NA
V gene: TRBV20-1
CDR3 protein: CSARDPLSGGAVDTQYF
CDR3 DNA: TGCAGTGCTAGAGACCCACTTAGCGGGGGGGCGGTAGATACGCAGTATTTT

D gene: NA
J gene: TRBJ2-1
clone size: few
V gene: TRBV12-3/TRBV12-4
CDR3 protein: CASSSPGTSDEQFF
CDR3 DNA: TGTGCCAGCAGTTCCCCCGGGACTTCCGATGAGCAGTTCTTC

D gene: NA
J gene: TRBJ2-3
clone size: NA
V gene: TRBV7-2
CDR3 protein: CASSLAPQSATDTQYF
CDR3 DNA: TGTGCCAGCAGCTTAGCGCCCCAATCAGCCACAGATACGCAGTATTTT

D gene: NA
J gene: TRBJ1-2
clone size: many
V gene: TRBV5-1
CDR3 protein: CASSFDGGYGYTF
CDR3 DNA: TGCGCCAGCAGCTTCGACGGGGGCTATGGCTACACCTTC

D gene: NA
J gene: TRBJ1-4
clone size: NA
V gene: TRBV24-1
CDR3 protein: CATSDSSAGKEKLFF
CDR3 DNA: TGTGCCACCAGTGATTCGAGCGCAGGGAAAGAAAAACTGTTTTTT

D gene: NA
J gene: TRBJ1-1
clone size: NA
V gene: TRBV7-9
CDR3 protein: CASSLVPTNTEAFF
CDR3 DNA: TGTGCCAGCAGCTTAGTTCCGACGAACACTGAAGCTTTCTTT

D gene: NA
J gene: TRBJ2-1
clone size: NA
V gene: TRBV27
CDR3 protein: CASSSAPPEPNEQFF
CDR3 DNA: TGTGCCAGCAGTTCCGCACCCCCCGAACCCAATGAGCAGTTCTTC

D gene: NA
J gene: TRBJ2-7
clone size: NA
V gene: TRBV5-1
CDR3 protein: CASSFSRADYEQYF
CDR3 DNA: TGCGCCAGCAGCTTCAGTAGGGCCGACTACGAGCAGTACTTC

D gene: TRBD2
J gene: TRBJ2-7
clone size: NA
V gene: TRBV7-9
CDR3 protein: CASSYSGRAPGEQYF
CDR3 DNA: TGTGCCAGCAGCTATAGCGGGAGGGCCCCCGGTGAGCAGTACTTC

D gene: TRBD1
J gene: TRBJ1-5
clone size: NA
V gene: TRBV6-1
CDR3 protein: CASTLGQGSNQPQHF
CDR3 DNA: TGTGCCAGCACCTTGGGACAGGGGAGCAATCAGCCCCAGCATTTT

D gene: NA
J gene: TRBJ2-3
clone size: few
V gene: TRBV14
CDR3 protein: CASSQWVGRTDTQYF
CDR3 DNA: TGTGCCAGCAGCCAATGGGTGGGCAGAACAGATACGCAGTATTTT

D gene: TRBD1
J gene: TRBJ2-1
clone size: NA
V gene: TRBV11-2
CDR3 protein: CASSLRTGWSYNEQFF
CDR3 DNA: TGTGCCAGCAGCCTCAGGACAGGGTGGTCCTACAATGAGCAGTTCTTC

D gene: TRBD2
J gene: TRBJ2-3
clone size: few
V gene: TRBV5-1
CDR3 protein: CASSLITSGATTDTQYF
CDR3 DNA: TGCGCCAGCAGCTTGATAACTAGCGGGGCGACCACAGATACGCAGTATTTT

D gene: TRBD1
J gene: TRBJ2-3
clone size: NA
V gene: TRBV10-3
CDR3 protein: CAISAQGASDTQYF
CDR3 DNA: TGTGCCATCAGTGCACAGGGGGCATCGGATACGCAGTATTTT

D gene: NA
J gene: TRBJ1-5
clone size: few
V gene: TRBV28
CDR3 protein: CASSRQNSNQPQHF
CDR3 DNA: TGTGCCAGCAGCCGACAGAATAGCAATCAGCCCCAGCATTTT

D gene: NA
J gene: TRBJ2-7
clone size: few
V gene: TRBV6-1
CDR3 protein: CASSEAGTVVYEKYF
CDR3 DNA: TGTGCCAGCAGTGAAGCAGGTACGGTCGTTTACGAGAAGTACTTC

D gene: NA
J gene: TRBJ2-7
clone size: NA
V gene: TRBV29-1
CDR3 protein: CSVEGLVSYEQYF
CDR3 DNA: TGCAGCGTTGAAGGGCTAGTTTCCTACGAGCAGTACTTC

D gene: NA
J gene: TRBJ2-5
clone size: few
V gene: TRBV12-3/TRBV12-4
CDR3 protein: CASSFFQQETQYF
CDR3 DNA: TGTGCCAGCAGTTTTTTCCAGCAAGAGACCCAGTACTTC

D gene: NA
J gene: TRBJ1-5
clone size: NA
V gene: TRBV12-3/TRBV12-4
CDR3 protein: CASNINPVGAQHF
CDR3 DNA: TGTGCCAGCAACATAAACCCGGTAGGGGCCCAGCATTTT

D gene: NA
J gene: TRBJ1-5
clone size: NA
V gene: TRBV28
CDR3 protein: CASSARREPQHF
CDR3 DNA: TGTGCCAGCAGTGCAAGGCGGGAGCCCCAGCATTTT

D gene: TRBD2
J gene: TRBJ2-1
clone size: few
V gene: TRBV2
CDR3 protein: CASSERAGGLGEQFF
CDR3 DNA: TGTGCCAGCAGTGAAAGAGCGGGGGGGCTGGGTGAGCAGTTCTTC

D gene: TRBD2
J gene: TRBJ2-5
clone size: few
V gene: TRBV10-3
CDR3 protein: CARGGGFETQYF
CDR3 DNA: TGTGCCAGGGGCGGGGGGTTCGAGACCCAGTACTTC